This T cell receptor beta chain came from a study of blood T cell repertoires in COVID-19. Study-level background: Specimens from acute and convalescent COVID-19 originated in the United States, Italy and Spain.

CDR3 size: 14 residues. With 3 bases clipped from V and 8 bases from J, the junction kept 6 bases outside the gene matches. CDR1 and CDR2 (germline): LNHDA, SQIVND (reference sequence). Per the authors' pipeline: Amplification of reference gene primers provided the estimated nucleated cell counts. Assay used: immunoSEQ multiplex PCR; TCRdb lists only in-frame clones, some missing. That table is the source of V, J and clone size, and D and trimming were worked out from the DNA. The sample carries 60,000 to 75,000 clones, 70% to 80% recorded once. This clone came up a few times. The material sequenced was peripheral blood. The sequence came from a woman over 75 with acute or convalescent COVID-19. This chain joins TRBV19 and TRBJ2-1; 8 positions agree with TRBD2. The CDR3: CASSIQRGPHEQFF. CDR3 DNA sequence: TGTGCCAGTAGTATCCAGCGGGGGCCTCATGAGCAGTTCTTC.